This TCR beta chain was identified in a study of shared clonotypes between healthy human individuals. Findings and limits, study-wide: Even with large depth, rarefaction showed that sorted-subset sequencing was incomplete.

Trimming removed 4 bases from V and 4 bases from J; junction bases left unmatched: 10. The CDR3 is made up of 17 amino acids. Germline V gene lookup returns CDR1 MNHEY and CDR2 SMNVEV (reference sequence). CD8 cells regarded as naive lacked CD45RO, were positively chosen for CCR7, and omitted terminally differentiated effector memory CD45RA+ cells. Comments on this clone: The antigen is not known.

On sorted subsets, replicate PCRs used about 200 ng DNA, or about 30,000 T cell genomes. Sequencing was performed with immunoSEQ multiplex PCR; in TCRdb, only in-frame clones are kept and a portion is missing. The repertoire holds about 2 million clones, around 96% seen once, with 1.2% in the top ten. Sample: naive CD8+ T cells sorted from blood. This chain uses TRBV27 with TRBJ1-6; the match to TRBD1 covers 7 bases. The clonotype originates from a man younger than 30 in good health. CDR3 DNA sequence: TGTGCCAGCAGTTATATCGGGACAGACCATTATAATTCACCCCTCCACTTT. This encodes CASSYIGTDHYNSPLHF.